Each of the 21 T cell receptor beta chains below was sequenced from the same sample in a study of blood T cell repertoires in COVID-19. TCRdb keeps only in-frame clones here, not all; method: immunoSEQ multiplex PCR. Among 85,000 to 95,000 clones listed, less than 85% were seen once. The specimen sequenced was peripheral blood. Every receptor here comes from a man between 65 and 85 years old with acute or convalescent COVID-19.

V is TRBV28 and J is TRBJ2-1, with 11 bases aligning to TRBD2. The CDR3 spans 16 residues. V shed 2 bases, J shed 3 bases, and the junction held 3 bases outside the gene matches. From germline, CDR1 is MDHEN and CDR2 SYDVKM. The CDR3 sequence: CASSLGTSGIYNEQFF. CDR3 in DNA: TGTGCCAGCAGTTTAGGGACTAGCGGCATCTACAATGAGCAGTTCTTC. Looking up the rest from reference TRBV28 and TRBJ2-1 gives the full variable domain: DVKVTQSSRYLVKRTGEKVFLECVQDMDHENMFWYRQDPGLGLRLIYFSYDVKMKEKGDIPEGYSVSREKKERFSLILESASTNQTSMYLCASSLGTSGIYNEQFFGPGTRLTVL.

The chain employs TRBV12-3 or TRBV12-4 and TRBJ1-2, with a tentative D call TRBD1 (5 bases). V dropped 3 bases and J dropped 9 bases, with 11 bases sitting between them. The CDR3 sequence is 12 residues long. CDR3 coding DNA: TGTGCCAGCAGTTTTACCAGGGAACGCTACACCTTC. Protein product: CASSFTRERYTF.

This sequence joins TRBV27 and TRBJ2-1; TRBD2 agrees at 12 bases. The CDR3 is 14 residues long. V dropped 8 bases and J dropped 9; count of bases not matched to a gene: 8. CDR1 MNHEY and CDR2 SMNVEV come from the germline V gene (reference sequence). The CDR3 DNA reads TGTGCCAGCTCGGCTAGCGGGAGGGGTAGTGAGCAGTTCTTC. Translating it yields CASSASGRGSEQFF.

J is TRBJ2-3 and V is TRBV5-1; 7 nucleotides agree with TRBD2. Trimming took 0 bases from V and 5 from J; bases not matched to a gene: 3. Germline CDR1 and CDR2: SGHRS and YFSETQ. The CDR3 contains 14 residues. For the CDR3, the DNA is TGCGCCAGCAGCTTGGGAGGCGGGGGAGATACGCAGTATTTT. It codes for CASSLGGGGDTQYF.

The chain has TRBV28 and TRBJ1-5; TRBD1 might be the D (6 bases). Deletions cut 6 bases from V and 6 bases from J, with 15 bases between. This CDR3 has 14 amino acids. Germline V gives CDR1 MDHEN, CDR2 SYDVKM. CDR3 residues: CASRLSGESQPQHF. CDR3 DNA sequence: TGTGCCAGCAGACTCTCAGGGGAAAGTCAGCCCCAGCATTTT. Variable domain in full (rest from reference TRBV28 and TRBJ1-5): DVKVTQSSRYLVKRTGEKVFLECVQDMDHENMFWYRQDPGLGLRLIYFSYDVKMKEKGDIPEGYSVSREKKERFSLILESASTNQTSMYLCASRLSGESQPQHFGDGTRLSIL.

The chain combines TRBV11-1 with TRBJ2-7; no clear D gene. The V end was cut by 1 base, the J end by 3 bases, with 4 bases between. Germline CDR1 is SGHAT and CDR2 is FQDESV (reference sequence). The CDR3 totals 12 residues. The CDR3 loop is CASSLDGYEQYF. In DNA, the CDR3 is TGTGCCAGCAGCTTAGACGGCTACGAGCAGTACTTC.

In this sample, this clone turned up a few times. The rearrangement joins TRBV15 to TRBJ2-3; perhaps TRBD1 as D (6 bases). The germline V gene encodes CDR1 LNHNV and CDR2 YYDKDF (reference sequence). Trimming left V 4 bases short and J 0 bases short, with 14 bases between. The CDR3 has 16 amino acids. The CDR3 DNA reads as TGTGCCACCAGCACCGGAAGCAGGGGTAGCACAGATACGCAGTATTTT. Encoded protein: CATSTGSRGSTDTQYF. Full variable domain (outside the CDR3, taken from reference TRBV15 and TRBJ2-3): DAMVIQNPRYQVTQFGKPVTLSCSQTLNHNVMYWYQQKSSQAPKLLFHYYDKDFNNEADTPDNFQSRRPNTSFCFLDIRSPGLGDTAMYLCATSTGSRGSTDTQYFGPGTRLTVL.

The chain uses TRBV27 and TRBJ2-3, with D tentatively TRBD1 (6 bases). Germline CDR1 MNHEY, CDR2 SMNVEV (reference sequence). This CDR3 is built from 18 residues. Deletions cut 6 bases from V and 11 bases from J, with 33 bases between. This chain's CDR3 is CASRTATSRTEPWNRQYF. DNA of the CDR3: TGTGCCAGCAGGACAGCAACCTCCAGGACAGAGCCCTGGAATCGGCAGTATTTT.

The chain joins TRBV5-1 to TRBJ1-6; no reliable D call. Germline assignment: CDR1 SGHRS and CDR2 YFSETQ. V was pared by 5 bases and J by 7 bases, with 10 bases between. The CDR3 consists of 13 residues. CDR3 loop: CASRTGENSPLHF. Written as DNA, the CDR3 is TGCGCCAGCAGGACGGGAGAAAATTCACCCCTCCACTTT.

The chain joins TRBV7-6 to TRBJ2-7, with D possibly matching TRBD1 (5 bases). Germline V gives CDR1 SGHVS, CDR2 FNYEAQ. With 1 base removed from V and 2 bases from J, the gap between germline ends came to 6 bases. The CDR3 loop spans 13 amino acids. CDR3 amino acids: CASSLGGTYEQYF. The CDR3 nucleotides are TGTGCCAGCAGCTTAGGGGGCACCTACGAGCAGTACTTC.

The rearrangement uses TRBV12-3 or TRBV12-4 and TRBJ2-1, with D unclear. The ends were cut back, 7 bases at V and 10 bases at J, with 11 bases in the middle. This CDR3 has 11 amino acids. CDR3 coding DNA: TGTGCCAGCACCGATTTCCGGGAGCAGTTCTTC. Translating gives CASTDFREQFF.

The chain couples TRBV15 to TRBJ1-1; 8 bases line up with TRBD1. This CDR3 is 14 amino acids long. Germline V CDR1 and CDR2: LNHNV, YYDKDF (reference sequence). Trimming took 0 bases from V and 6 from J; bases not matched to a gene: 3. CDR3 sequence (DNA): TGTGCCACCAGCAGAGACCAGGACAGGGCTGAAGCTTTCTTT. Protein product: CATSRDQDRAEAFF.

CDR3 sequence (DNA): TGCAGCGTACGACTATTCCAAGAGACCCAGTACTTC. Its protein product is CSVRLFQETQYF. The gene calls are TRBV29-1 and TRBJ2-5, with a tentative D call TRBD2 (5 bases). The V and J ends lost 6 bases and 1 base respectively, with 9 bases between them. From germline, CDR1 is SQVTM and CDR2 ANQGSEA. The CDR3 runs to 12 residues.

The chain couples TRBV5-1 to TRBJ2-7, with D possibly TRBD1 on 6 matching bases. The CDR3 has 11 residues. Deletions cut 4 bases from V and 7 bases from J, with 9 bases between. CDR1 is SGHRS, CDR2 YFSETQ, per germline. CDR3 DNA sequence: TGCGCCAGCAGCCCCGACAGGGAGCAGTACTTC. It yields the protein CASSPDREQYF.

V gene TRBV7-2 combines with J gene TRBJ1-1; 9 positions match TRBD1. CDR3 length equals 16 residues. Trimming removed 5 bases from V and 1 base from J; junction bases left unmatched: 8. Germline V lookup: CDR1 SGHTA, CDR2 FQGNSA. For the CDR3, the DNA is TGTGCCAGCAGCCCCCGAGGGACAGGGCCGAACACTGAAGCTTTCTTT. The encoded protein is CASSPRGTGPNTEAFF. The complete variable domain, with remaining parts taken from reference TRBV7-2 and TRBJ1-1, reads GAGVSQSPSNKVTEKGKDVELRCDPISGHTALYWYRQSLGQGLEFLIYFQGNSAPDKSGLPSDRFSAERTGGSVSTLTIQRTQQEDSAVYLCASSPRGTGPNTEAFFGQGTRLTVV.

The chain joins TRBV28 to TRBJ1-5; 8 bases are a match to TRBD1. The germline V gene encodes CDR1 MDHEN and CDR2 SYDVKM. CDR3 length: 15 amino acids. Unmatched junction bases numbered 9, after V lost 7 bases and J lost 4 bases. The CDR3 nucleotides are TGTGCCAGCACCCTGACAGGGGTACGAAATCAGCCCCAGCATTTT. Amino acids: CASTLTGVRNQPQHF.

V and J are TRBV5-1 and TRBJ1-2; D possibly corresponds to TRBD1 (5 bases). Germline V lookup: CDR1 SGHRS, CDR2 YFSETQ. V was pared by 4 bases and J by 4 bases, with 11 bases between. The CDR3 loop spans 13 amino acids. The CDR3 reads CASSMTDVYGYTF. DNA for the CDR3: TGCGCCAGCAGCATGACAGATGTCTATGGCTACACCTTC.

J is TRBJ2-7 and V is TRBV28; tentative D call: TRBD1 (6 bases). Trimming shortened V by 4 bases and J by 0 bases, and 13 bases separated the two germline ends. Per germline, CDR1 MDHEN and CDR2 SYDVKM. The CDR3 is 15 residues long. CDR3 sequence reads: CASSSGTLSSYEQYF. Written as DNA, the CDR3 is TGTGCCAGCAGTTCCGGGACACTCAGCTCCTACGAGCAGTACTTC. Based on the CDR3 plus reference TRBV28 and TRBJ2-7, the full variable domain is DVKVTQSSRYLVKRTGEKVFLECVQDMDHENMFWYRQDPGLGLRLIYFSYDVKMKEKGDIPEGYSVSREKKERFSLILESASTNQTSMYLCASSSGTLSSYEQYFGPGTRLTVT.

The rearrangement joins TRBV5-1 to TRBJ2-3, with TRBD1 matching over 7 bases. Germline loops: CDR1 SGHRS, CDR2 YFSETQ. V dropped 7 bases and J dropped 4; count of bases not matched to a gene: 9. The length of the CDR3 is 14 residues. CDR3 loop: CASQTGLVADTQYF. The CDR3 coding sequence is TGCGCCAGCCAGACAGGGTTGGTAGCAGATACGCAGTATTTT.

The chain joins TRBV24-1 to TRBJ2-2; 7 bases agree with TRBD1. The CDR3 consists of 14 residues. Germline values: CDR1 KGHDR, CDR2 SFDVKD. V lost 4 bases and J lost 7; bases outside the gene matches: 5. CDR3 residues: CATSETGTNGELFF. CDR3 coding DNA: TGTGCCACCAGTGAGACAGGGACGAACGGGGAGCTGTTTTTT.

The V and J genes are TRBV5-4 and TRBJ2-1, with TRBD2 identical over 14 bases. The CDR3 length is 18 residues. CDR1 SGHNT and CDR2 YYREEE come from the germline V gene (reference sequence). With V trimmed by 3 bases and J by 8 bases, 13 bases remained unmatched. The CDR3 bases are TGTGCCAGCAGCTACCCCACCGGGACTAGCGGGAGTGGGGATGAGCAGTTCTTC. Residues: CASSYPTGTSGSGDEQFF. Combining the CDR3 with reference TRBV5-4 and TRBJ2-1 gives the whole variable domain ETGVTQSPTHLIKTRGQQVTLRCSSQSGHNTVSWYQQALGQGPQFIFQYYREEENGRGNFPPRFSGLQFPNYSSELNVNALELDDSALYLCASSYPTGTSGSGDEQFFGPGTRLTVL.